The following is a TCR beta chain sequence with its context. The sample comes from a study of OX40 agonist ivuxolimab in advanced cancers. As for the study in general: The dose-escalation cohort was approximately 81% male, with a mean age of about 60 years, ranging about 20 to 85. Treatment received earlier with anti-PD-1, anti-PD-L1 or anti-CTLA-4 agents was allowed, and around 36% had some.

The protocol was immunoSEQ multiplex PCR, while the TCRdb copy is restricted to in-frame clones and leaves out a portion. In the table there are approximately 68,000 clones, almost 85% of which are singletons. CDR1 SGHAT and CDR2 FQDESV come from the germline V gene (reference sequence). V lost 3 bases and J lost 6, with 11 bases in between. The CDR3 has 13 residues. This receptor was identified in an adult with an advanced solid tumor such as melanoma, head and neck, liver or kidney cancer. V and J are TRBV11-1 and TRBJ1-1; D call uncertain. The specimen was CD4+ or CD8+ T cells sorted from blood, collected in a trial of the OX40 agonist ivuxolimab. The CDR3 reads CASSFNQRSEAFF. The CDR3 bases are TGTGCCAGCAGCTTCAACCAGAGATCTGAAGCTTTCTTT.